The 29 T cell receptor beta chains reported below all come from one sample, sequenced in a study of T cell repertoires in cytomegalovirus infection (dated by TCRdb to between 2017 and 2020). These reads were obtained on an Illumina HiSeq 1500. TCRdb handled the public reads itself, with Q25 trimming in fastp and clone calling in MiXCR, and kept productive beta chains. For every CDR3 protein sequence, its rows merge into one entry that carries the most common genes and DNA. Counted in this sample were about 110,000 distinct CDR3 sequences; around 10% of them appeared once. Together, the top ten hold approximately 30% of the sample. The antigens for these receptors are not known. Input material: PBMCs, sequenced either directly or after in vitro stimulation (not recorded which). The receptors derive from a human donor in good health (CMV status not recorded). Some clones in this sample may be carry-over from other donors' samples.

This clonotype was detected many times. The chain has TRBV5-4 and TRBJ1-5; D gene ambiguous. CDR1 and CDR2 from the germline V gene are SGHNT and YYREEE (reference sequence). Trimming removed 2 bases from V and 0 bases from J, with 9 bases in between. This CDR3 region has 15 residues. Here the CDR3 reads CASSFYGNSNQPQHF. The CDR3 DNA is TGTGCCAGCAGCTTTTACGGGAATAGCAATCAGCCCCAGCATTTT.

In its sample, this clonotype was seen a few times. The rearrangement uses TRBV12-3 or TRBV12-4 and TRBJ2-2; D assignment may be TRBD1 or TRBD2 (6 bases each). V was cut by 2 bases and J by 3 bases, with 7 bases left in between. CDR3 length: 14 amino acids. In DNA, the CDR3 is TGTGCCAGCAGTTTAAGGGGGGACACCGGGGAGCTGTTTTTT. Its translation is CASSLRGDTGELFF.

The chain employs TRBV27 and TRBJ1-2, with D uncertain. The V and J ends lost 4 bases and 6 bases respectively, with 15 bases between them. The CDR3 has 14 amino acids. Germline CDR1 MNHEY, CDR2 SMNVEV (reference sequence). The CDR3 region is CASSSVGPRHGYTF. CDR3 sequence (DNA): TGTGCCAGCAGTTCGGTGGGCCCCCGACATGGCTACACCTTC.

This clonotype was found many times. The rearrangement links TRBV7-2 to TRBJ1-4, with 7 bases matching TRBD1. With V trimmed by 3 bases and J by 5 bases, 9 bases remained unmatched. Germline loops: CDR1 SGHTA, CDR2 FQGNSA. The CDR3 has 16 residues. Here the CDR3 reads CASSLSSTGRNEKLFF. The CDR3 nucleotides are TGTGCCAGCAGCTTGTCTTCGACAGGGAGAAATGAAAAACTGTTTTTT.

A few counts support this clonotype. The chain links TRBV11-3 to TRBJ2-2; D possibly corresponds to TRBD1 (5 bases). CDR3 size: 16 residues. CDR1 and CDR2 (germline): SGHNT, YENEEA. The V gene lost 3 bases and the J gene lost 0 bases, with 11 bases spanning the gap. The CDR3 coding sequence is TGTGCCAGCAGCTTGGGGCGGAACGCGAACACCGGGGAGCTGTTTTTT. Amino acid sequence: CASSLGRNANTGELFF.

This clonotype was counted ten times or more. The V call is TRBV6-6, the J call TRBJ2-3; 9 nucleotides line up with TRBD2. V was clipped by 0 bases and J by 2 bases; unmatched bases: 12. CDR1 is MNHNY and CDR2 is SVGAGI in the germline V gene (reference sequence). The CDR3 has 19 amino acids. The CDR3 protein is CASSYSNEAAGGSTDTQYF. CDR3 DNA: TGTGCCAGCAGTTACTCGAACGAGGCAGCGGGAGGCTCCACAGATACGCAGTATTTT.

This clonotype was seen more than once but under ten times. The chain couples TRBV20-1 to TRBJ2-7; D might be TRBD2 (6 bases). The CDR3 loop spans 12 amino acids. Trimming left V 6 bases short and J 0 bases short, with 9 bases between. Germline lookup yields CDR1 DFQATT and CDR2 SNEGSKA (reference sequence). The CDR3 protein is CSAAGHSYEQYF. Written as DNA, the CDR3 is TGCAGTGCGGCGGGGCACTCCTACGAGCAGTACTTC.

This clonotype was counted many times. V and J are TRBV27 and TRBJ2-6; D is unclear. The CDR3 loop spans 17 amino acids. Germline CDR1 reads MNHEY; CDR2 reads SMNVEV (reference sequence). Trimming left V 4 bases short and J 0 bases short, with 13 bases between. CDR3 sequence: CASSWSFPGSGANVLTF. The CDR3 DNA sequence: TGTGCCAGCAGTTGGTCCTTCCCTGGCTCTGGGGCCAACGTCCTGACTTTC.

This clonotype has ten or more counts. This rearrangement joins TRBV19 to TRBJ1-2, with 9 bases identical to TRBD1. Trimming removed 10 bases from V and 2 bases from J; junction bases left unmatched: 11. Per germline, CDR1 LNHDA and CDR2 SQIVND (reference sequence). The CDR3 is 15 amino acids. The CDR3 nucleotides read TGTGCCACCTCCGGGACAGGGAAATTCAACTATGGCTACACCTTC. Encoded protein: CATSGTGKFNYGYTF.

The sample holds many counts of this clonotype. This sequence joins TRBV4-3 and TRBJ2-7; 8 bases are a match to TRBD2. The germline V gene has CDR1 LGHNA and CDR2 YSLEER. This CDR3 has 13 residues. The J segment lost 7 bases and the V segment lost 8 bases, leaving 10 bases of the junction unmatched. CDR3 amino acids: CASAGLATGEQYF. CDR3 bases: TGCGCCAGCGCTGGACTAGCTACCGGGGAGCAGTACTTC.

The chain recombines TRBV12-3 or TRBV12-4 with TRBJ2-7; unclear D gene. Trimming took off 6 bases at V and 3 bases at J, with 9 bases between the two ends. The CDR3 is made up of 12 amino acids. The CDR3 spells CASRRSFYEQYV. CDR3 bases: TGTGCCAGCAGACGTTCATTCTACGAGCAGTACGTC.

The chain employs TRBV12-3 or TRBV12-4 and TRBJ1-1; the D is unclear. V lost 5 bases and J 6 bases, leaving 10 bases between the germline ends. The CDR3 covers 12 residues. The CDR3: CASSPLPSEAFF. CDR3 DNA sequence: TGTGCCAGCAGTCCCCTCCCCTCTGAAGCTTTCTTT.

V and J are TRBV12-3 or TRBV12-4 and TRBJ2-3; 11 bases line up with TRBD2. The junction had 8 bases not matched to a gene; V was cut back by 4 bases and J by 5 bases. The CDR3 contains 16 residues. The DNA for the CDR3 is TGTGCCAGCAGTTCACTAGCGGGAGTAAGAGGAGATACGCAGTATTTT. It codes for CASSSLAGVRGDTQYF.

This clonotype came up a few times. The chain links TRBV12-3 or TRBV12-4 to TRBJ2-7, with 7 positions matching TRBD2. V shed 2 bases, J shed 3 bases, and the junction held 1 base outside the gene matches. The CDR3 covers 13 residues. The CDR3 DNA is TGTGCCAGCAGTTTAACTAGCGTCTACGAGCAGTACTTC. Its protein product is CASSLTSVYEQYF.

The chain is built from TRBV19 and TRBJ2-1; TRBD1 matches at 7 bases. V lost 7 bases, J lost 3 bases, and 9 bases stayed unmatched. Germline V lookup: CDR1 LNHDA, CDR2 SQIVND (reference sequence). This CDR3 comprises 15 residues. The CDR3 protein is CASIPNRGFYNEQFF. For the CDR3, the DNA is TGTGCCAGTATCCCCAACAGGGGCTTCTACAATGAGCAGTTCTTC.

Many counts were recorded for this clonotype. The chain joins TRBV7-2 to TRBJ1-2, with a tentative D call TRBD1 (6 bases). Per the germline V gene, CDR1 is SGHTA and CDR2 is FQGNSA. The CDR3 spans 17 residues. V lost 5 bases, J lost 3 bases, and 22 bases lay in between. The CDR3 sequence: CASSPRGPGQGDYGYTF. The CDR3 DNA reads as TGTGCCAGCAGCCCCCGGGGTCCGGGACAAGGAGACTATGGCTACACCTTC.

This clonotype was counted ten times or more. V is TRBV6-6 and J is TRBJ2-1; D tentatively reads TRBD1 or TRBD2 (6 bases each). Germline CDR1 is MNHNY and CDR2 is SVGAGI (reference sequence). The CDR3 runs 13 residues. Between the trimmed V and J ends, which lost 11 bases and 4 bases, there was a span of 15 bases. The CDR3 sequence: CAVTEGGYNEQFF. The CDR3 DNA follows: TGTGCCGTTACGGAGGGGGGATACAATGAGCAGTTCTTC.

CDR3: CASRYSTGYYGYTF. The CDR3 region has the DNA TGTGCCAGCAGATACAGTACGGGCTACTATGGCTACACCTTC. This rearrangement joins TRBV28 to TRBJ1-2, with unresolved D. Germline V gives CDR1 MDHEN, CDR2 SYDVKM. Trimming removed 6 bases from V and 3 bases from J, with 14 bases in between. The CDR3 is 14 amino acids.

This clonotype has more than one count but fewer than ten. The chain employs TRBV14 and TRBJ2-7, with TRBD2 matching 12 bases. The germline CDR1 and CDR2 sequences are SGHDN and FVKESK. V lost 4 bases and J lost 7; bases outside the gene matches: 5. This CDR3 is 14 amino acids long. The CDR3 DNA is TGTGCCAGCAGCCCGGGACTAGCGGGTCGGGAGCAGTACTTC. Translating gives CASSPGLAGREQYF.

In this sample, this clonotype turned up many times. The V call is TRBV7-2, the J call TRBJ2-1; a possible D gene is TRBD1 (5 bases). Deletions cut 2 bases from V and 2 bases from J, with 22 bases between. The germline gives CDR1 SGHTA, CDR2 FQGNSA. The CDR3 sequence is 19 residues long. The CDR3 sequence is CASSLRWGQLNSPYNEQFF. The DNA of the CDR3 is TGTGCCAGCAGCTTACGGTGGGGCCAGTTAAACAGCCCCTACAATGAGCAGTTCTTC.

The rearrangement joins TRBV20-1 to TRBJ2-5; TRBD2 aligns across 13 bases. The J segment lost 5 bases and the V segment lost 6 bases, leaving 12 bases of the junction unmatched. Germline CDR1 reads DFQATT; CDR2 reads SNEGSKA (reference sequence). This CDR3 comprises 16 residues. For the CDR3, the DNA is TGCAGTGCCTGCCCCCGACTAGCGGGAGGAATGGAGACCCAGTACTTC. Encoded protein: CSACPRLAGGMETQYF.

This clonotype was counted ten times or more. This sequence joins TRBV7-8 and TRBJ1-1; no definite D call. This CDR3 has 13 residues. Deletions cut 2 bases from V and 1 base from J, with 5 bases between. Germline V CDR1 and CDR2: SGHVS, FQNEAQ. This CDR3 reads CASSLNQNTEAFF. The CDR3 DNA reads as TGTGCCAGCAGCTTAAATCAGAACACTGAAGCTTTCTTT.

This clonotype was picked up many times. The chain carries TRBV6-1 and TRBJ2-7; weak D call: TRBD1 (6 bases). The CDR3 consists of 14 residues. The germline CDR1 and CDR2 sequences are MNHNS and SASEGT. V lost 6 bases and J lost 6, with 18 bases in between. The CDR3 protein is CASSPPSGVSEQYF. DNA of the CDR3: TGTGCCAGCAGCCCTCCGTCAGGGGTAAGCGAGCAGTACTTC.

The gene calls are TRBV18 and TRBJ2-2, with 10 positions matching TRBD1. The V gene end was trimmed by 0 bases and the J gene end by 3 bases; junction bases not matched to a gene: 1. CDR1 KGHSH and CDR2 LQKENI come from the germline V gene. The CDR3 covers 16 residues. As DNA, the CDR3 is TGTGCCAGCTCACCACCGGGACAGGGGTACACCGGGGAGCTGTTTTTT. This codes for CASSPPGQGYTGELFF.

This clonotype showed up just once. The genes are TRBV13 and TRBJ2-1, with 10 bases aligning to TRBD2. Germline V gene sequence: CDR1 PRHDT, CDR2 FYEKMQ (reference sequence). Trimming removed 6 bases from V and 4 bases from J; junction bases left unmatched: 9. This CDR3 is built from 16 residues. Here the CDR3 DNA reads TGTGCCAGCAGAGCGCCCGGACTAGCGGTTTACAATGAGCAGTTCTTC. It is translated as CASRAPGLAVYNEQFF.

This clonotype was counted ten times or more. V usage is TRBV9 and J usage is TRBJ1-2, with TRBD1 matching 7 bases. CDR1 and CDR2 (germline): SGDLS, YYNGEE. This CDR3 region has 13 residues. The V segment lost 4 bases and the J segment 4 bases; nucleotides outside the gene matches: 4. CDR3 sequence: CASSQGTVYGYTF. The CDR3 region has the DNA TGTGCCAGCAGCCAAGGGACAGTCTATGGCTACACCTTC.

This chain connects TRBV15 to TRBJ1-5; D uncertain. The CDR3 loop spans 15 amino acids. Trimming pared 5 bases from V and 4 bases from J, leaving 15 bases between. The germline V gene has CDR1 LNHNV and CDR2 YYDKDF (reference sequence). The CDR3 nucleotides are TGTGCCACCAGCCTGAGGCCCGGATCAAATCAGCCCCAGCATTTT. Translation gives CATSLRPGSNQPQHF.

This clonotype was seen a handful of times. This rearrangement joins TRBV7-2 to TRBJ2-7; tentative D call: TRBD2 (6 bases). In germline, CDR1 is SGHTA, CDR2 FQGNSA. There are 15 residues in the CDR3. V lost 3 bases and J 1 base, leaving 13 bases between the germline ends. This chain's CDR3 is CASSFEAGRSYEQYV. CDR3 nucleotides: TGTGCCAGCAGCTTTGAAGCAGGGAGGTCCTACGAGCAGTACGTC.

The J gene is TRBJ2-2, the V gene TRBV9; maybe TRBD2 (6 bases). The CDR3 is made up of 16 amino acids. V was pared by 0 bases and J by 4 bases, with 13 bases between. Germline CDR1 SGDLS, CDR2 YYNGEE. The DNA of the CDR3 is TGTGCCAGCAGCGTAGGCTGGGAGGCGGGCACCGGGGAGCTGTTTTTT. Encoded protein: CASSVGWEAGTGELFF.